This T cell receptor beta chain was identified during a study of T cell responses to AZD1222 COVID-19 vaccine. Germline-derived CDR1 and CDR2 are LNHDA and SQIVND (reference sequence). Trimming took off 10 bases at V and 2 bases at J, with 11 bases between the two ends. The CDR3 length is 12 residues. Produced via immunoSEQ multiplex PCR; TCRdb's table is partial and in-frame only. In the table there are over 70,000 clones, 70% to 80% of which are singletons. Regarding this clone: Its specificity is unknown.

Findings and limits, study-wide: The study found vaccine-associated CD4 TCRs spanning spike, dominant at 160-218 and 743-854.

The sample here was peripheral blood, taken 28 days after the second dose of the MenACWY control vaccine. The chain couples TRBV19 to TRBJ1-2; D may be TRBD1 (5 bases). The clonotype comes from an adult who received the MenACWY meningococcal vaccine as a control. CDR3 sequence: CAIMDNNYGYTF. The CDR3 DNA sequence: TGTGCCATCATGGACAACAACTATGGCTACACCTTC.